Many counts were recorded for the clone carrying this TCR beta chain. The target antigen is unknown. CDR3 size: 13 residues. From germline, CDR1 is SGHAT and CDR2 FQNNGV. V lost 5 bases, J lost 8 bases, and 8 bases stayed unmatched. The sample belongs to a study of identical twins. Broader study findings: Beta out-of-frame sequences showed weaker excess sharing between twins. Excess low generation probability was seen in twin-shared out-of-frame alpha sequences. While abundant cord blood beta clonotypes carried fewer insertions, memory repertoires showed no such pattern.

A universal primer site was incorporated via template switching, and the cDNA contained unique molecular identifiers. TCRdb analysed the 5' RACE reads with MiXCR anew, one entry per CDR3 protein. The table shows 650,000 to 800,000 distinct CDR3 sequences, with 8% to 9% occurring only once. The same specimen was also included in a second study, on yellow fever vaccine responses in identical twins.

The specimen sequenced was PBMCs. The sequence was obtained from a woman between 18 and 29 years old in good health. The rearrangement links TRBV11-2 to TRBJ1-2; 7 bases are a match to TRBD1. The CDR3 loop reads CASSPLQGLGYTF. The CDR3 nucleotides are TGTGCCAGCAGCCCTCTACAGGGGCTGGGCTACACCTTC.